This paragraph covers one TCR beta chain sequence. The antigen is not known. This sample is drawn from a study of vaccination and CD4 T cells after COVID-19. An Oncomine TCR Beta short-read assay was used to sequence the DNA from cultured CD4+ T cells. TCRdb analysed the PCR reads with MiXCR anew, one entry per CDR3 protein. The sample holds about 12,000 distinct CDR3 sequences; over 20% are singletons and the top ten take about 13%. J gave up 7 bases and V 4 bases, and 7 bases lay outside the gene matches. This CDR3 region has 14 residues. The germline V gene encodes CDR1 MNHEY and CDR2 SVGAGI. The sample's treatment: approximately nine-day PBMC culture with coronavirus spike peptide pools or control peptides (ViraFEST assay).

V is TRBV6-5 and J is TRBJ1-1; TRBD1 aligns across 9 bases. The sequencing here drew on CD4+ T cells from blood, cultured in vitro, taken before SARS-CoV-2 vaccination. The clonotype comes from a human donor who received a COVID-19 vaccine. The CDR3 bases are TGTGCCAGCAGTTTGGAAACAGGGGGCATTGAAGCTTTCTTT. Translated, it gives CASSLETGGIEAFF.